This TCR beta chain came from a study of spatial heterogeneity in lung cancer. Via MiXCR, TCRdb re-called the 5' RACE reads, giving one row per CDR3 protein. This table has over 6,000 distinct CDR3 sequences, 1% to 1.5% appearing once. The sample's time point: sample taken at primary tumor resection. Trimming took 6 bases from V and 0 from J, leaving 18 bases between them. The CDR3 sequence is 16 residues long. Germline V CDR1 and CDR2: MDHEN, SYDVKM. Findings of the study overall: The study found that expanded intratumoral alpha and beta TCR counts tracked tumor mutation counts.

This clonotype was seen many times. Its antigen is as yet unknown. This chain uses TRBV28 with TRBJ2-7, with TRBD2 as a possible D gene (6 bases). The sequencing used lung tumor tissue, collected at surgery. The sequence was collected from a male donor with early-stage non-small cell lung cancer. CDR3 nucleotides: TGTGCCAGCAGCGACACGACTAGTAGGAGCTCCTACGAGCAGTACTTC. Its translation: CASSDTTSRSSYEQYF.